This T cell receptor (beta chain) comes out of a study of T cells in Graves' hyperthyroidism and ophthalmopathy. Findings and caveats of the study: Blood shared most expanded thyroid clonotypes above 0.001.

From germline, CDR1 is MNHNS and CDR2 SASEGT. J lost 5 bases, V lost 6 bases, and 14 bases had no gene match. The CDR3 totals 17 residues. The authors obtained PBMCs from over 8.5 ml of fresh peripheral blood. Amplification of TCR beta CDR3 regions used RNA as the template. RT-PCR in the first round (using the HTBI primer set) targeted the TCR CDR3. One entry per CDR3 protein, called by TCRdb with MiXCR from the multiplex PCR reads. The sample includes 200,000 to 250,000 distinct CDR3 sequences, approximately 16% of them seen just once. A few counts support this clonotype. Its specificity is not known. The chain recombines TRBV6-1 with TRBJ2-5; 11 bases fit TRBD2. Sequencing used blood. The clonotype comes from a woman between 18 and 29 years old with Graves' ophthalmopathy. The CDR3 is CASSKGLTSGSGETQYF. In nucleotides, the CDR3 is TGTGCCAGCAGCAAAGGGCTCACTAGCGGGAGTGGGGAGACCCAGTACTTC.